The clone carrying this T cell receptor beta chain showed up just once. What it binds is unknown. This sample was taken from a study of shared clonotypes between healthy human individuals. Study conclusions and caveats: The study sampled only blood, and tissue repertoires likely differ.

It was around 220 ng DNA, approximately 30,000 T cell genomes, that sorted-subset replicate PCRs used. Profiled with immunoSEQ multiplex PCR; TCRdb holds only in-frame clones, not every one. The sample includes about 2 million clones, less than 95% of them seen just once. Germline assignment: CDR1 LGHNA and CDR2 YSLEER. The CDR3 contains 17 residues. Trimming cost V 0 bases and J 1 base, with 15 bases left between them. Naive CD8 cells were CD45RO-negative, positively selected for CCR7, excluding terminally differentiated effector memory CD45RA+ cells. The chain links TRBV4-3 to TRBJ1-2; unclear D gene. The sample taken for sequencing was naive CD8+ T cells sorted from blood. This clonotype originated in a man between 18 and 35 years old in good health. The CDR3 DNA follows: TGCGCCAGCAGCCAAGACCGATCCTCCATACTTAACTATGGCTACACCTTC. Amino acids: CASSQDRSSILNYGYTF.